The rows below give T cell receptor beta chains drawn from one sample of a study of control samples from healthy donors and cancer patients. Here immunoSEQ multiplex PCR was the method, and the copy in TCRdb shows in-frame clones only, minus some. The repertoire holds about 150,000 clones, with more than 85% as singletons. The sample comprised blood. These receptors were obtained from a man aged 30-40 years in good health. Each CDR3 is given with its conserved first and last residue. A D gene is named only where the DNA matches it firmly. Clone size, where shown, is once, few, many, or a class for clones that have expanded.

j_call | v_call | d_call | clone_size | cdr3_nt | cdr3_aa
TRBJ2-1 | TRBV6-4 | . | . | TGTGCCACGAGTAGGACGGGGAGCTCCTACAATGAGCAGTTCTTC | CATSRTGSSYNEQFF
TRBJ2-6 | TRBV19 | . | . | TGTGCCAGTAGTATGAGGGCAAGCTCTGGGGCCAACGTCCTGACTTTC | CASSMRASSGANVLTF
TRBJ1-2 | TRBV6-2/TRBV6-3 | . | . | TGTGCCAGCAGTTTCCACCCTCGAACAGGGCTCTATGGCTACACCTTC | CASSFHPRTGLYGYTF
TRBJ1-5 | TRBV10-1 | . | . | TGCGCCAGCAGTGAGTCCGATCAGCCCCAGCATTTT | CASSESDQPQHF
TRBJ1-2 | TRBV5-1 | TRBD1 | . | TGCGCCAGCAGCCCAGGGGGGGAATACTATGGCTACACCTTC | CASSPGGEYYGYTF
TRBJ2-1 | TRBV7-3 | TRBD2 | . | TGTGCCAGCAGCATCGGACTAGCCAATGAGCAGTTCTTC | CASSIGLANEQFF
TRBJ1-1 | TRBV5-4 | . | . | TGTGCCAGCAGCGGCACAATGGGGGACACTGAAGCTTTCTTT | CASSGTMGDTEAFF
TRBJ2-1 | TRBV19 | . | . | TGTGCCAGTAGTATAGTTTGGAACAGCAATGAGCAGTTCTTC | CASSIVWNSNEQFF
TRBJ2-2 | TRBV29-1 | . | . | TGCAGCGTTGGAACCGGGGAGCTGTTTTTT | CSVGTGELFF
TRBJ2-2 | TRBV7-2 | . | . | TGTGCCAGCAGCTTAAAAGTGACCGGGGAGCTGTTTTTT | CASSLKVTGELFF
TRBJ2-7 | TRBV7-9 | TRBD2 | few | TGTGCCAGCAGCATAGGGACTAGCGGGGTTTACGAGCAGTACTTC | CASSIGTSGVYEQYF
TRBJ1-1 | TRBV5-1 | . | . | TGCGCCAGCAGCCCCAGCGTCACGGGGGGGGGAACTGAAGCTTTCTTT | CASSPSVTGGGTEAFF
TRBJ1-5 | TRBV5-1 | TRBD1 | . | TGCGCCAGCAGCTTGGGGGGACAGGGGAATCAGCCCCAGCATTTT | CASSLGGQGNQPQHF
TRBJ1-5 | TRBV6-5 | . | . | TGTGCCAGCAGGCCCCCAGGGGTAAGCAATCAGCCCCAGCATTTT | CASRPPGVSNQPQHF
TRBJ1-1 | TRBV27 | . | . | TGTGCCAGCAGTTTCAGTGGTTTCAACACTGAAGCTTTCTTT | CASSFSGFNTEAFF
TRBJ1-1 | TRBV19 | . | . | TGTGCCAGTAGTATTGACAGGTTTGACACTGAAGCTTTCTTT | CASSIDRFDTEAFF
TRBJ1-5 | TRBV15 | . | once | TGTGCCACCAGCAGAGATTCTAGCACAGCAAGTCGTAGCAATCAGCCCCAGCATTTT | CATSRDSSTASRSNQPQHF
TRBJ2-7 | TRBV14 | . | . | TGTGCCAGCAGCCAAGTCAGGGGAGGGGAGCAGTACTTC | CASSQVRGGEQYF
TRBJ1-1 | TRBV27 | TRBD1 | . | TGTGCCAGCAGTTTATCTAGGAGGGGGCCGGACACTGAAGCTTTCTTT | CASSLSRRGPDTEAFF
TRBJ2-7 | TRBV7-9 | . | . | TGTGCCAGCAGCTTAGAGGGAGCAGACGAGCAGTACTTC | CASSLEGADEQYF
TRBJ2-7 | TRBV27 | TRBD1 | . | TGTGCCAGCAGTTTACGTCGGGACAGCTCCTACGAGCAGTACTTC | CASSLRRDSSYEQYF
TRBJ2-1 | TRBV9 | . | once | TGTGCCAGCAGCGGACAGGTAACCTACAATGAGCAGTTCTTC | CASSGQVTYNEQFF
TRBJ2-3 | TRBV19 | . | . | TGTGCCAGTAGAGAAAGACAGGACCCTAGGGATACGCAGTATTTT | CASRERQDPRDTQYF
TRBJ2-2 | TRBV10-3 | TRBD1 | . | TGTGCCATCAGTGAAGTCCCCGGACAGGGGACAATCGCGAACACCGGGGAGCTGTTTTTT | CAISEVPGQGTIANTGELFF
TRBJ2-1 | TRBV11-3 | . | . | TGTGCCAGCAGCTTACCAGGGGCCCTCTACAATGAGCAGTTCTTC | CASSLPGALYNEQFF
TRBJ1-2 | TRBV7-9 | . | once | TGTGCCAGCAGCTTAGCAACCGGTTATGGCTACACCTTC | CASSLATGYGYTF
TRBJ2-3 | TRBV11-2 | TRBD2 | . | TGTGCCAGCAGCTTAGATCCTAGCGGGGACCTAGATACGCAGTATTTT | CASSLDPSGDLDTQYF
TRBJ2-2 | TRBV24-1 | TRBD2 | . | TGTGCCACCAGTGAAGCGGGGCGTCACACCGGGGAGCTGTTTTTT | CATSEAGRHTGELFF
TRBJ2-2 | TRBV6-1 | . | . | TGTGCCAGCAGTGAAAACTGGGAACTCGGGGAGCTGTTTTTT | CASSENWELGELFF
TRBJ2-2 | TRBV6-5 | TRBD2 | few | TGTGCCAGCTCACTAGCGGGGGGGCTCGGGGAGCTGTTTTTT | CASSLAGGLGELFF
TRBJ2-7 | TRBV15 | TRBD1 | . | TGTGCCACCAGCAGGGACAGGAGCTACGAGCAGTACTTC | CATSRDRSYEQYF
TRBJ1-2 | TRBV19 | TRBD1 | . | TGTGCCAGTAGTACCATTCTGAAGTCCCGGGACAGGGGGATAGGCTACACCTTC | CASSTILKSRDRGIGYTF
TRBJ2-5 | TRBV9 | . | . | TGTGCCAGCAGCGACCCAGGTGTAAGGGGAGAGACCCAGTACTTC | CASSDPGVRGETQYF
TRBJ1-2 | TRBV18 | . | . | TGTGCCAGCTCACACTCAGGGGATGGCTACACCTTC | CASSHSGDGYTF
TRBJ1-1 | TRBV5-1 | TRBD1 | . | TGCGCCAGCAGCGTTACTGTTCAGGGGGGGAACACTGAAGCTTTCTTT | CASSVTVQGGNTEAFF
TRBJ2-1 | TRBV7-6 | . | . | TGTGCCAGCAGCTTATGGGTTCAGGCCCCGGAGGGGTATGAGCAGTTCTTC | CASSLWVQAPEGYEQFF
TRBJ2-3 | TRBV10-2 | TRBD2 | once | TGCGCCAGCAGTGACGGACTAGCCACAGATACGCAGTATTTT | CASSDGLATDTQYF
TRBJ1-1 | TRBV7-3 | . | . | TGTGCCAGCAGCTTAAACAGGGCGAACACTGAAGCTTTCTTT | CASSLNRANTEAFF
TRBJ1-4 | TRBV7-9 | . | . | TGTGCCAGCAGCCCCCTAAATGAAAAACTGTTTTTT | CASSPLNEKLFF
TRBJ2-2 | TRBV4-2 | . | . | TGTGCCAGCAGCCAAGACAGGGGTCAAGGCGGGGAGCTGTTTTTT | CASSQDRGQGGELFF
TRBJ1-1 | TRBV6-5 | . | . | TGTGCCAGCCGGGACCAGAACACTGAAGCTTTCTTT | CASRDQNTEAFF
TRBJ2-7 | TRBV4-1 | . | . | TGCGCCAGCAGCCAAGGGGGCGCATCCTCCTACGAGCAGTACTTC | CASSQGGASSYEQYF
TRBJ2-5 | TRBV6-1 | . | . | TGTGCCAGCAGTGAATTAGGGGACCAAGAGACCCAGTACTTC | CASSELGDQETQYF
TRBJ2-1 | TRBV10-1 | TRBD1 | . | TGCGCCAGCAGTGACCCGACAGGGAGTAAGGTGAATGAGCAGTTCTTC | CASSDPTGSKVNEQFF
TRBJ1-3 | TRBV9 | . | . | TGTGCCAGCAGCTCCAGTCATGGAAACACCATATATTTT | CASSSSHGNTIYF
TRBJ2-1 | TRBV2 | . | . | TGTGCCAGCAAAGACCCCGGAGCCTACAATGAGCAGTTCTTC | CASKDPGAYNEQFF
TRBJ1-6 | TRBV6-1 | . | . | TGTGCCAGCAGTGAAAAACGGACTTCACCCCTCCACTTT | CASSEKRTSPLHF
TRBJ1-6 | TRBV6-5 | . | . | TGTGCCAGCACCTCCCTGGGGGACGGATCACCCCTCCACTTT | CASTSLGDGSPLHF
TRBJ2-7 | TRBV27 | . | few | TGTGCCAGCAGTTTTGGTGGCCCAGGCTACGAGCAGTACTTC | CASSFGGPGYEQYF
TRBJ2-1 | TRBV6-6 | . | . | TGTGCCAGCAGTTACGGTATTAGGATGTTTTACAATGAGCAGTTCTTC | CASSYGIRMFYNEQFF
TRBJ1-2 | TRBV7-8 | . | . | TGTGCCAGCAGCTTAACCGGGGCTATGGATGGCTACACCTTC | CASSLTGAMDGYTF
TRBJ2-7 | TRBV30 | TRBD1 | once | TGTGCCTGGAGGGCTCGAGGGGGCCCCTACGAGCAGTACTTC | CAWRARGGPYEQYF
TRBJ2-3 | TRBV9 | . | . | TGTGCCAGCAGCGTAATTGGGCGGGGCACAGATACGCAGTATTTT | CASSVIGRGTDTQYF